This T cell receptor beta chain was observed in a study of cytomegalovirus exposure and HLA in healthy donors. 60 Vbeta and 13 Jbeta primers were used in PCR. Here immunoSEQ multiplex PCR was the method, and the copy in TCRdb shows in-frame clones only, minus some. The sample yields some 170,000 clones, approximately 80% seen once. The length of the CDR3 is 16 residues. Germline CDR1 reads LGHNA; CDR2 reads YNFKEQ. The V gene lost 0 bases and the J gene lost 5 bases, with 14 bases spanning the gap. The clonotype was recovered from a man aged 18 to 29 in good health and CMV-seropositive. Sequenced input: PBMCs. The V and J genes are TRBV4-2 and TRBJ1-5; D unresolved. The DNA of the CDR3 is TGTGCCAGCAGCCAAGATCTTTGGCAGGTTGATCAGCCCCAGCATTTT. This sequence encodes CASSQDLWQVDQPQHF.